The clone carrying this T cell receptor beta chain came up many times. This entry comes from a study of T-cell reconstitution after alpha-beta-depleted transplantation in children. Unique molecular identifiers featured in how the TCRbeta library was prepared. TCRdb re-analysed the PCR reads in MiXCR, keeping a single row per CDR3 protein. The sample contains about 400,000 distinct CDR3 sequences, over 20% of which appear only once. With 4 bases removed from V and 1 base from J, the gap between germline ends came to 7 bases. CDR3 length equals 12 residues. Germline-derived CDR1 and CDR2 are SQVTM and ANQGSEA.

The chain is built from TRBV29-1 and TRBJ1-1; D call uncertain. Sequenced material: PBMCs from the stem cell graft donor, taken from the stem cell graft. The source of this sequence is a human donor who donated a stem cell graft to a child with acute myeloid leukemia. CDR3 amino acids: CSVASGNTEAFF. The CDR3 DNA is TGCAGCGTTGCCTCAGGGAACACTGAAGCTTTCTTT.